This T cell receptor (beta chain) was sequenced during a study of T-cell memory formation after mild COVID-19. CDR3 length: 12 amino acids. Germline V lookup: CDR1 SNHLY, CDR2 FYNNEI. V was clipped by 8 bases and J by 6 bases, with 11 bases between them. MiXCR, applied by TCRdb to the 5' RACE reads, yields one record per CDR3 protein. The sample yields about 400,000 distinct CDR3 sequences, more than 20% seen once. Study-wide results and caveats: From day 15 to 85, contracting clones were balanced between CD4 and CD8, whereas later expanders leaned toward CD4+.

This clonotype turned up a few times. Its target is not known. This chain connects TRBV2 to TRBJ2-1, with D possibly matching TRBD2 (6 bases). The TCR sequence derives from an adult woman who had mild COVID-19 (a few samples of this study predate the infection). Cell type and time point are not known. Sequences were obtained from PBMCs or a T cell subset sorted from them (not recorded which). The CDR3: CASRGRGNEQFF. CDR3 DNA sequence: TGTGCCAGCCGGGGGAGAGGCAATGAGCAGTTCTTC.